The table lists the clone carrying this T cell receptor (beta chain) with many counts. The data stem from a study of regulatory T cells in long-lasting Graves disease. Study-wide background: For a period under 3 months, newly diagnosed Graves' patients had taken antithyroid drugs.

The time point was: newly diagnosed GD, antithyroid drugs for less than 3 months. RNA from PBMCs was the source of the TCR library. With iRepertoire HTBI primers and Arm-PCR of CDR3 regions, TCR beta libraries were built. TCRdb analysed the multiplex PCR reads with MiXCR anew, one entry per CDR3 protein. The table lists about 470,000 distinct CDR3 sequences, more than 13% of them singletons. CDR3 size: 14 residues. V shed 6 bases and J shed 10 bases, with 21 bases lying between them. The germline V gene encodes CDR1 SNHLY and CDR2 FYNNEI. These data also featured in a second study, about T cells in Graves' hyperthyroidism and ophthalmopathy. This second study notes: Graves' hyperthyroidism qualified as stable when ophthalmopathy did not progress within 18 months. Before onset, by a median of around six months, the model predicted ophthalmopathy.

The sample here was peripheral blood mononuclear cells (PBMCs), taken at new diagnosis, from a patient treated with antithyroid drugs. This TCR came from a woman under 40 with Graves disease. V and J are TRBV2 and TRBJ1-2; TRBD1 might be the D (6 bases). For the CDR3, the DNA is TGTGCCAGCAGCCGGGACACCTTGGGCCGGTCCTACACCTTC. It codes for CASSRDTLGRSYTF. The whole variable domain, remainder taken from reference TRBV2 and TRBJ1-2, is EPEVTQTPSHQVTQMGQEVILRCVPISNHLYFYWYRQILGQKVEFLVSFYNNEISEKSEIFDDQFSVERPDGSNFTLKIRSTKLEDSAMYFCASSRDTLGRSYTFGSGTRLTVV.